This T cell receptor (beta chain) appears in the sequencing data of a study of T cell responses to AZD1222 COVID-19 vaccine. As regards this clone: What it binds is not known.

Study outcomes and limitations: Nearly half of spike-specific TCRs reportedly target unmutated variant regions. It was only 6 or 7 AZD1222 recipients who were seropositive at baseline. Distributed over spike, vaccine-associated CD4 TCRs predominated at 160-218 and 743-854. Donor demographics were predominantly white British with a female majority; clonal diversity may be underestimated.

TCRdb's copy holds only in-frame clones and misses some; the assay was immunoSEQ multiplex PCR. The sample shows about 150,000 clones, roughly 91% of them seen only once. V was shortened by 7 bases and J by 0 bases, with 15 bases between the two germline ends. This CDR3 has 15 amino acids. CDR1 is LGHNT and CDR2 is FRNRAP in the germline V gene. The genes are TRBV12-5 and TRBJ1-1; D gene ambiguous. The TCR comes from an adult in good health. The source was peripheral blood, collected on day 0 of AZD1222 vaccination. CDR3 in amino acids: CASEVQSGLNTEAFF. CDR3 DNA sequence: TGTGCTAGTGAAGTCCAGTCCGGCCTGAACACTGAAGCTTTCTTT.